Presented here are 5 T cell receptor beta chains from one specimen sequenced in a study of long-term antiretroviral therapy in people with HIV. Researchers report immunoSEQ v3.0 was run at survey level. The repertoire was sequenced with immunoSEQ multiplex PCR; TCRdb's copy has only in-frame clones and lacks some. Here the sample spans under 9,000 clones, approximately 84% being singletons. The sample here was unsorted PBMCs, taken roughly 2.5 years before starting antiretroviral therapy. The receptors stem from a man aged 35-49 years with HIV.

The chain carries TRBV28 and TRBJ1-6; the D is unclear. This CDR3 has 13 amino acids. CDR1 MDHEN and CDR2 SYDVKM come from the germline V gene. V lost 3 bases and J 9 bases, leaving 9 bases between the germline ends. CDR3 residues: CASSFGHRSPLHF. As DNA, the CDR3 is TGTGCCAGCAGTTTCGGCCATCGTTCACCCCTCCACTTT. Full variable domain (remainder filled in from reference TRBV28 and TRBJ1-6): DVKVTQSSRYLVKRTGEKVFLECVQDMDHENMFWYRQDPGLGLRLIYFSYDVKMKEKGDIPEGYSVSREKKERFSLILESASTNQTSMYLCASSFGHRSPLHFGNGTRLTVT.

The chain links TRBV4-3 to TRBJ1-2; 7 bases are shared with TRBD1. The CDR3 totals 15 residues. V shed 4 bases, J shed 3 bases, and the junction held 8 bases outside the gene matches. Germline-derived CDR1 and CDR2 are LGHNA and YSLEER. CDR3 bases: TGCGCCAGCAGCCTATCACAGGGGACCTACTATGGCTACACCTTC. It codes for CASSLSQGTYYGYTF.

The rearrangement uses TRBV19 and TRBJ2-2, with D tentatively TRBD1 (5 bases). Trimming took 0 bases from V and 4 from J, leaving 6 bases between them. CDR3 length equals 14 residues. CDR1 is LNHDA, CDR2 SQIVND, per germline (reference sequence). The CDR3 DNA reads as TGTGCCAGTAGTATAGACAGGGCCACCGGGGAGCTGTTTTTT. Encoded protein: CASSIDRATGELFF.

The V gene is TRBV7-9, the J gene TRBJ2-3, with 7 bases identical to TRBD2. The CDR3 is 14 amino acids. V trimming: 4 bases; J trimming: 1 base; junction bases outside the gene matches: 2. Germline values: CDR1 SEHNR, CDR2 FQNEAQ (reference sequence). The chain's CDR3 is CASSSSGGTDTQYF. Here the CDR3 DNA reads TGTGCCAGCAGCTCCAGCGGGGGCACAGATACGCAGTATTTT. Based on the CDR3 plus reference TRBV7-9 and TRBJ2-3, the full variable domain is DTGVSQNPRHKITKRGQNVTFRCDPISEHNRLYWYRQTLGQGPEFLTYFQNEAQLEKSRLLSDRFSAERPKGSFSTLEIQRTEQGDSAMYLCASSSSGGTDTQYFGPGTRLTVL.

The gene calls are TRBV6-6 and TRBJ1-2; TRBD1 matches at 11 bases. The V segment lost 5 bases and the J segment 1 base; nucleotides outside the gene matches: 6. CDR3 length: 16 residues. In germline, CDR1 is MNHNY, CDR2 SVGAGI (reference sequence). CDR3 in DNA: TGTGCCAGCAGTGGCGAGGACAGGGGGCATAACTATGGCTACACCTTC. It encodes CASSGEDRGHNYGYTF.